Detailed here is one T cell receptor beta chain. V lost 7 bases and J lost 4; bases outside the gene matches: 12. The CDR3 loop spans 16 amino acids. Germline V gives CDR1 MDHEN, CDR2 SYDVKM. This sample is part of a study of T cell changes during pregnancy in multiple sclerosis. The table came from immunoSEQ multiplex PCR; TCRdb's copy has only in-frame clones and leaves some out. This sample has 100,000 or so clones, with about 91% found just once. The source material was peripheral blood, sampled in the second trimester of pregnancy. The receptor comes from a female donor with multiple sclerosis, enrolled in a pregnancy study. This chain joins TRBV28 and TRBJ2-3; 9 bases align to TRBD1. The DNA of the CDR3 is TGTGCCAGCACCCCCGGGACAGGGTCGGGGGCAGATACGCAGTATTTT. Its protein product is CASTPGTGSGADTQYF. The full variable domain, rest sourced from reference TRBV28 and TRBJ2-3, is DVKVTQSSRYLVKRTGEKVFLECVQDMDHENMFWYRQDPGLGLRLIYFSYDVKMKEKGDIPEGYSVSREKKERFSLILESASTNQTSMYLCASTPGTGSGADTQYFGPGTRLTVL.